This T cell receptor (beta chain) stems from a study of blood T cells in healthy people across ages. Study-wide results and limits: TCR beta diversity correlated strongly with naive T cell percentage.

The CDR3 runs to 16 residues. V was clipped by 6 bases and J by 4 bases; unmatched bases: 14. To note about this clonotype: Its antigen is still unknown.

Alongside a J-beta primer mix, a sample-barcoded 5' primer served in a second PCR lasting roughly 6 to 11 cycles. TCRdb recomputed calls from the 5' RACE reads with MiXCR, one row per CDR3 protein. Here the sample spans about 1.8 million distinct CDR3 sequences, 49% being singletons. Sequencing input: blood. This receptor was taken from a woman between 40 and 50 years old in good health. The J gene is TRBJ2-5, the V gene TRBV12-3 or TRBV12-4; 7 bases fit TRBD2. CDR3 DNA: TGTGCCAGCAGCCCCCTGGGAGTAGCGGGTCGAGAGACCCAGTACTTC. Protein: CASSPLGVAGRETQYF.